This T cell receptor beta chain came from a study of blood T cell repertoires in COVID-19. Looking at the study overall: Acute and convalescent COVID-19 samples came from the United States, Italy and Spain. PBMCs, B-cell-depleted T cells, or T cells provided the cDNA or gDNA that made up the material.

In the original workflow: From reference gene primer amplification, estimates of nucleated cell counts were derived. The assay was immunoSEQ multiplex PCR, and TCRdb's table has in-frame clones only and misses some. The V and J calls and clone size are taken from that table; D and trimming were inferred from the DNA. This sample has about 280,000 clones, with 89% found just once. The Seattle patients joined while their infection was active and were tracked longitudinally afterward. Germline V gives CDR1 SGHRS, CDR2 YFSETQ. V gave up 2 bases and J gave up 3 bases, with 9 bases separating them. The CDR3 consists of 13 residues.

This sequence was found in a woman in her twenties or thirties with COVID-19, enrolled during active disease. The chain links TRBV5-1 to TRBJ2-7; the D gene is possibly TRBD1 (5 bases). Source material: peripheral blood. CDR3 region: CASSFGRDYEQYF. The DNA of the CDR3 is TGCGCCAGCAGCTTTGGCAGGGACTACGAGCAGTACTTC.